A selection of T cell receptor beta chains follows, all from one sample in a study of blood T cell repertoires in COVID-19. Produced via immunoSEQ multiplex PCR; TCRdb's table is partial and in-frame only. This repertoire shows approximately 300,000 clones, around 89% found once; its top ten account for 4.6%. The sequencing input was peripheral blood. The source of these receptors is a man between 35 and 55 years old with acute or convalescent COVID-19. The CDR3 runs from the conserved cysteine through the conserved F or W. Size is stated for part of the rows, as once, few or many counts, or as a class when the clone is expanded.

size,J,V,CDR3
-,TRBJ2-1,TRBV5-1,CASSPGQGYSYNEQFF
-,TRBJ2-2,TRBV12-5,CASGSWGGGDHTGELFF
once,TRBJ2-2,TRBV7-9,CASSPGLAGGELFF
-,TRBJ1-3,TRBV7-2,CASSPQTGPGNTIYF
-,TRBJ1-2,TRBV30,CAWSSGVYGYTF
-,TRBJ1-1,TRBV7-9,CASSLGPPWNAFF
-,TRBJ1-4,TRBV18,CASSPTIEDNEKLFF
-,TRBJ1-2,TRBV11-2,CASSQGRDLYGYTF
-,TRBJ2-7,TRBV11-2,CASSLKWGGRNEQYF
-,TRBJ1-2,TRBV5-4,CASSLGGGNDYGYTF
-,TRBJ2-1,TRBV7-3,CASSLGGLAVFEQFF
-,TRBJ1-1,TRBV6-5,CASSYSGGGDTEAFF
-,TRBJ2-7,TRBV29-1,CSVRGSYEQYF
-,TRBJ2-5,TRBV15,CATRKGASGGPEETQYF
-,TRBJ1-2,TRBV28,CASSHRTGVKAYGYTF